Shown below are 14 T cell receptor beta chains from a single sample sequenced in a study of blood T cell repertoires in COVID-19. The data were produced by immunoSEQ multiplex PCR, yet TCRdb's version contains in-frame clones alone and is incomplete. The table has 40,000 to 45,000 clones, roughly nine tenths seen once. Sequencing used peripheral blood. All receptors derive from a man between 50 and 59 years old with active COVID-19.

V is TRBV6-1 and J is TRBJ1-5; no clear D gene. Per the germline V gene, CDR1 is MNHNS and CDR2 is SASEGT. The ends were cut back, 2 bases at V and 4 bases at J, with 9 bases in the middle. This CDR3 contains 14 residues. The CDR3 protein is CASSESTRNQPQHF. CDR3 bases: TGTGCCAGCAGTGAATCGACAAGAAATCAGCCCCAGCATTTT.

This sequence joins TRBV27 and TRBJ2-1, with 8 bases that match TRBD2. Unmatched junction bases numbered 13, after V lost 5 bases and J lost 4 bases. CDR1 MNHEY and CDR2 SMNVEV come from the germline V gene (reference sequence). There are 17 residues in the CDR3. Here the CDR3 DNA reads TGTGCCAGCAGTCTAGGGGGGCGGGAGGCCCGATACAATGAGCAGTTCTTC. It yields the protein CASSLGGREARYNEQFF.

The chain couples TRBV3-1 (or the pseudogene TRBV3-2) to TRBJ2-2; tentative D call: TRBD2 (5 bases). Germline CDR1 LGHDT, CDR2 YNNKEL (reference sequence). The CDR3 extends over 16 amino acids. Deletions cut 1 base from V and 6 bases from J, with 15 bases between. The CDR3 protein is CASSQGSGGRPGELFF. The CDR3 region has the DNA TGTGCCAGCAGCCAAGGGTCTGGCGGGCGTCCCGGGGAGCTGTTTTTT.

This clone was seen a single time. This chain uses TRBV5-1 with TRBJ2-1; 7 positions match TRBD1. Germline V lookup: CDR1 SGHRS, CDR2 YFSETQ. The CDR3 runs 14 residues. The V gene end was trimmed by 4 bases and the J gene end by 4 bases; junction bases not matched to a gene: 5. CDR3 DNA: TGCGCCAGCAGCGCACAGGGGATGTACAATGAGCAGTTCTTC. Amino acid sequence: CASSAQGMYNEQFF.

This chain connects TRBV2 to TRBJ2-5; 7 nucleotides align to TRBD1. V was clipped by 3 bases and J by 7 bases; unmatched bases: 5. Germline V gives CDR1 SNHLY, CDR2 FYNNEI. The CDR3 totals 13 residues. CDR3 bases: TGTGCCAGCAGTGACGAACAGGGGAGGACCCAGTACTTC. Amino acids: CASSDEQGRTQYF.

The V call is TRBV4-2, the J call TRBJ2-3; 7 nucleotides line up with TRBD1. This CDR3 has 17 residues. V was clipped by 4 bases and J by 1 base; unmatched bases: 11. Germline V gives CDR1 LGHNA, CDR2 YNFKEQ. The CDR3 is CASSPKGTAQGTDTQYF. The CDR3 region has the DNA TGTGCCAGCAGCCCGAAAGGGACAGCCCAAGGCACAGATACGCAGTATTTT.

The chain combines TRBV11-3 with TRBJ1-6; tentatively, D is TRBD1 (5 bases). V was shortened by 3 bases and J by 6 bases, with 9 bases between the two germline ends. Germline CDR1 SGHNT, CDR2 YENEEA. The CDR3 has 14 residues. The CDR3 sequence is CASSLGRPNSPLHF. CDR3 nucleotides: TGTGCCAGCAGCTTGGGGCGGCCTAATTCACCCCTCCACTTT.

The CDR3, as DNA: TGTGCCCCGAAGGGGGACAGAAATCAGCCCCAGCATTTT. This translates into CAPKGDRNQPQHF. This chain joins TRBV6-7 and TRBJ1-5, with 7 bases identical to TRBD1. TRBV6-7 carries the ORF label, with uncertain function. J lost 4 bases, V lost 11 bases, and 8 bases had no gene match. The CDR3 contains 13 residues.

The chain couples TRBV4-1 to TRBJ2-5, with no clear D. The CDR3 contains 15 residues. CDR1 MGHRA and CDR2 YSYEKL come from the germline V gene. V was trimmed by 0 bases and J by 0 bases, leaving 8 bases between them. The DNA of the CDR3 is TGCGCCAGCAGCCAAGATCTTCACAACCAAGAGACCCAGTACTTC. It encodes CASSQDLHNQETQYF.

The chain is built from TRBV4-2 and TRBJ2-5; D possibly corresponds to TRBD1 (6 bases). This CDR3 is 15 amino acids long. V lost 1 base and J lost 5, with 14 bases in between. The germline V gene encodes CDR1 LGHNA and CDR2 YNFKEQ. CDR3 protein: CASSQAMGAGETQYF. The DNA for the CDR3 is TGTGCCAGCAGCCAAGCTATGGGGGCCGGGGAGACCCAGTACTTC.

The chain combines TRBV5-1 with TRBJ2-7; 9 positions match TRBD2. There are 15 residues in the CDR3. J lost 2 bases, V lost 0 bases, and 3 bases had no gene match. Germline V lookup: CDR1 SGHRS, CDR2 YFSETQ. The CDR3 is CASSLGGGRAYEQYF. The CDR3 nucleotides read TGCGCCAGCAGCTTGGGGGGCGGGAGGGCCTACGAGCAGTACTTC.

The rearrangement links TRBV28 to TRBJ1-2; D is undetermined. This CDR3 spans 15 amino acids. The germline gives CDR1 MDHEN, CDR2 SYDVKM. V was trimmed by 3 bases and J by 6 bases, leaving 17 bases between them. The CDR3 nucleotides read TGTGCCAGCAGTTTTTCCCGGTTGGGAGTCCATGGCTACACCTTC. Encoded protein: CASSFSRLGVHGYTF.

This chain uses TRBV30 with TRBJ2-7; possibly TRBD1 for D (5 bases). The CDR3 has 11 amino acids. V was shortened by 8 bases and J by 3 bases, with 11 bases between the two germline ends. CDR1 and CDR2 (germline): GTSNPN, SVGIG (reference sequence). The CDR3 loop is CAGQGYYEQYF. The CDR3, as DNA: TGTGCCGGACAAGGGTACTACGAGCAGTACTTC.

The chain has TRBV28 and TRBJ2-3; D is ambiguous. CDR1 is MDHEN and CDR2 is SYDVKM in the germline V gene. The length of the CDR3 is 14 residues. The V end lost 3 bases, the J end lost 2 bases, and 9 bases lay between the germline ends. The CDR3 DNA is TGTGCCAGCAGTTTGGGTCTAGACACAGATACGCAGTATTTT. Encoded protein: CASSLGLDTDTQYF. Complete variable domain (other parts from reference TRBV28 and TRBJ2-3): DVKVTQSSRYLVKRTGEKVFLECVQDMDHENMFWYRQDPGLGLRLIYFSYDVKMKEKGDIPEGYSVSREKKERFSLILESASTNQTSMYLCASSLGLDTDTQYFGPGTRLTVL.